Following are 18 T cell receptor beta chains from one sample sequenced in a study of shared clonotypes between healthy human individuals. The protocol was immunoSEQ multiplex PCR, while the TCRdb copy is restricted to in-frame clones and leaves out a portion. The sample records approximately 1.4 million clones, 98% being singletons. Sequenced input: naive CD4+ T cells sorted from blood. This sample's subset: CD45RA+ positively selected. The receptors derive from a man aged 30 to 45 in good health.

The chain employs TRBV18 and TRBJ2-1; D might be TRBD2 (5 bases). The germline gives CDR1 KGHSH, CDR2 LQKENI. CDR3 length equals 15 residues. The ends were cut back, 3 bases at V and 7 bases at J, with 16 bases in the middle. CDR3 bases: TGTGCCAGCTCACCCCCGGGATCCCCCGGGAATGAGCAGTTCTTC. It is translated as CASSPPGSPGNEQFF. Full variable domain (remainder filled in from reference TRBV18 and TRBJ2-1): NAGVMQNPRHLVRRRGQEARLRCSPMKGHSHVYWYRQLPEEGLKFMVYLQKENIIDESGMPKERFSAEFPKEGPSILRIQQVVRGDSAAYFCASSPPGSPGNEQFFGPGTRLTVL.

DNA of the CDR3: TGTGCCAGCAGTTTTGGTGCTAAAGAGACCCAGTACTTC. Its translation: CASSFGAKETQYF. The chain carries TRBV27 and TRBJ2-5; the D is unclear. CDR1 MNHEY and CDR2 SMNVEV come from the germline V gene (reference sequence). V dropped 3 bases and J dropped 3 bases, with 8 bases sitting between them. The CDR3 sequence is 13 residues long.

This clone was seen once. The gene calls are TRBV5-5 and TRBJ2-5, with D hard to call. The V and J ends lost 1 base and 2 bases respectively, with 6 bases between them. Per the germline V gene, CDR1 is SGHKS and CDR2 is YYEKEE (reference sequence). This CDR3 is 13 amino acids long. CDR3 residues: CASSLTFQETQYF. Written as DNA, the CDR3 is TGTGCCAGCAGCTTGACTTTTCAAGAGACCCAGTACTTC.

The rearrangement uses TRBV27 and TRBJ2-7; D gene uncertain. This CDR3 has 16 amino acids. Germline V gives CDR1 MNHEY, CDR2 SMNVEV (reference sequence). V was pared by 0 bases and J by 1 base, with 13 bases between. As DNA, the CDR3 is TGTGCCAGCAGTTTATCGATAAGGCGGTCGTCCTACGAGCAGTACTTC. Translating gives CASSLSIRRSSYEQYF.

The chain uses TRBV6-1 and TRBJ1-5, with TRBD1 identical over 8 bases. J was trimmed by 5 bases and V by 1 base; bases with no gene match: 7. Germline V gene data show CDR1 as MNHNS and CDR2 as SASEGT. The CDR3 has 16 residues. The CDR3 sequence: CASSEGVGQGYQPQHF. The CDR3 DNA sequence: TGTGCCAGCAGTGAAGGGGTTGGACAGGGCTATCAGCCCCAGCATTTT.

This clone was detected once. CDR3 in amino acids: CASANRGETQYF. The CDR3 DNA reads as TGCGCCAGCGCCAACAGGGGAGAGACCCAGTACTTC. This sequence joins TRBV10-2 and TRBJ2-5; 7 nucleotides align to TRBD1. Losses at the gene ends were 8 bases for V and 4 bases for J; bases not matched to a gene: 4. The germline V gene encodes CDR1 WSHSY and CDR2 SAAADI. There are 12 residues in the CDR3.

This chain joins TRBV19 and TRBJ1-5; no reliable D call. V gave up 5 bases and J gave up 6 bases, with 8 bases separating them. The germline gives CDR1 LNHDA, CDR2 SQIVND (reference sequence). CDR3 length equals 12 residues. CDR3 protein: CASSGVGQPQHF. DNA of the CDR3: TGTGCCAGTAGTGGGGTGGGTCAGCCCCAGCATTTT. Full variable domain (remainder filled in from reference TRBV19 and TRBJ1-5): DGGITQSPKYLFRKEGQNVTLSCEQNLNHDAMYWYRQDPGQGLRLIYYSQIVNDFQKGDIAEGYSVSREKKESFPLTVTSAQKNPTAFYLCASSGVGQPQHFGDGTRLSIL.

The gene calls are TRBV5-1 and TRBJ2-3, with 14 bases fitting TRBD2. The CDR3 extends over 15 amino acids. The V segment lost 5 bases and the J segment 3 bases; nucleotides outside the gene matches: 2. Germline CDR1 is SGHRS and CDR2 is YFSETQ. The CDR3 DNA reads TGCGCCAGCAGGGGGACTAGCGGGAGTACAGATACGCAGTATTTT. This translates into CASRGTSGSTDTQYF.

As to this clone: Other DNA sequences in this specimen translate into the identical CDR3. This chain connects TRBV7-2 to TRBJ2-1; TRBD2 aligns across 15 bases. There are 16 residues in the CDR3. CDR1 and CDR2 from the germline V gene are SGHTA and FQGNSA. V gave up 4 bases and J gave up 4 bases; unmatched junction bases: 2. The CDR3 loop reads CASSSGLAGGYNEQFF. The CDR3 DNA reads TGTGCCAGCAGCTCGGGACTAGCGGGGGGATACAATGAGCAGTTCTTC. The full variable domain, its missing parts supplied by reference TRBV7-2 and TRBJ2-1, is GAGVSQSPSNKVTEKGKDVELRCDPISGHTALYWYRQSLGQGLEFLIYFQGNSAPDKSGLPSDRFSAERTGGSVSTLTIQRTQQEDSAVYLCASSSGLAGGYNEQFFGPGTRLTVL.

V and J are TRBV18 and TRBJ2-5; D perhaps matches TRBD2 (5 bases). The V gene's germline CDR1 is KGHSH and CDR2 LQKENI. The CDR3 has 13 amino acids. The V gene lost 5 bases and the J gene lost 0 bases, with 7 bases spanning the gap. The CDR3 nucleotides are TGTGCCAGCTCATACGGGAACCAAGAGACCCAGTACTTC. Its protein product is CASSYGNQETQYF.

The rearrangement uses TRBV6-6 and TRBJ2-3, with 14 bases that match TRBD2. The CDR3 runs to 16 residues. V shed 6 bases, J shed 3 bases, and the junction held 5 bases outside the gene matches. Germline loops: CDR1 MNHNY, CDR2 SVGAGI (reference sequence). The CDR3 DNA reads as TGTGCCAGCAGGGGGACTAGCGGGAGTAGGACAGATACGCAGTATTTT. It codes for CASRGTSGSRTDTQYF.

The chain uses TRBV30 and TRBJ1-5; TRBD1 is a possible D gene (6 bases). The germline V gene encodes CDR1 GTSNPN and CDR2 SVGIG (reference sequence). This CDR3 is 14 amino acids long. The V and J ends lost 5 bases and 2 bases respectively, with 13 bases between them. DNA for the CDR3: TGTGCCTGGGCCCCGTCAGGGGGCAATCAGCCCCAGCATTTT. The encoded protein is CAWAPSGGNQPQHF.

The chain's CDR3 is CASSLIHGYTF. The CDR3 DNA reads TGTGCCAGCAGTTTAATTCATGGCTACACCTTC. The V and J genes are TRBV6-1 and TRBJ1-2; no clear D gene. Germline assignment: CDR1 MNHNS and CDR2 SASEGT. The V gene lost 5 bases and the J gene lost 6 bases, with 7 bases spanning the gap. This CDR3 has 11 residues.

The chain carries TRBV2 and TRBJ1-5; tentatively, D is TRBD1 (5 bases). V was cut by 1 base and J by 2 bases, with 9 bases left in between. Germline CDR1 SNHLY, CDR2 FYNNEI. CDR3 length: 15 residues. This CDR3 reads CASSEVTGGNQPQHF. CDR3 DNA sequence: TGTGCCAGCAGTGAAGTGACGGGGGGCAATCAGCCCCAGCATTTT.

This chain links TRBV27 with TRBJ2-7; 13 nucleotides line up with TRBD2. The V segment lost 2 bases and the J segment 9 bases; nucleotides outside the gene matches: 7. CDR1 and CDR2 (germline): MNHEY, SMNVEV (reference sequence). The CDR3 covers 15 residues. CDR3 in amino acids: CASSLGRTSGRVQYF. The CDR3 region has the DNA TGTGCCAGCAGTTTAGGACGGACTAGCGGGAGAGTGCAGTACTTC.

The CDR3 DNA sequence: TGTGCCAGCAGCCCGGGACTAGCGGGAGGGCCTCGGCCTTATGAGCAGTTCTTC. Translating gives CASSPGLAGGPRPYEQFF. The chain joins TRBV11-3 to TRBJ2-1, with TRBD2 matching 16 bases. J was trimmed by 8 bases and V by 5 bases; bases with no gene match: 12. This CDR3 is 18 amino acids long. Germline CDR1 SGHNT, CDR2 YENEEA.

This chain joins TRBV28 and TRBJ1-2, with D unclear. V was trimmed by 2 bases and J by 8 bases, leaving 9 bases between them. The germline CDR1 and CDR2 sequences are MDHEN and SYDVKM. The CDR3 has 12 amino acids. The CDR3 protein is CASSLLGRGYTF. The CDR3 bases are TGTGCCAGCAGTTTACTGGGTAGGGGCTACACCTTC.

The chain links TRBV19 to TRBJ1-3; D uncertain. The V end lost 8 bases, the J end lost 2 bases, and 10 bases lay between the germline ends. This CDR3 region has 13 residues. Per germline, CDR1 LNHDA and CDR2 SQIVND (reference sequence). The CDR3 DNA reads TGTGCCAGTCGGGTTCTGGCTGGAAACACCATATATTTT. This encodes CASRVLAGNTIYF.